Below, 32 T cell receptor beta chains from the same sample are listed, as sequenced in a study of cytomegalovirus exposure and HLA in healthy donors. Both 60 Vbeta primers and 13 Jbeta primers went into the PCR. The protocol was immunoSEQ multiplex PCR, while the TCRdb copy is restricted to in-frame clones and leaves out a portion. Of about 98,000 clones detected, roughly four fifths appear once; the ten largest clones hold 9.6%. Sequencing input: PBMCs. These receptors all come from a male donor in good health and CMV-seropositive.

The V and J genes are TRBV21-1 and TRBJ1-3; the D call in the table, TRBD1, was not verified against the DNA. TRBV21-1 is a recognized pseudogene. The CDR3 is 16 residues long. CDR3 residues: CASSRPPTGSGNTIYF. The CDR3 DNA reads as TGTGCCAGCAGCAGACCCCCGACAGGGTCCGGAAACACCATATATTTT.

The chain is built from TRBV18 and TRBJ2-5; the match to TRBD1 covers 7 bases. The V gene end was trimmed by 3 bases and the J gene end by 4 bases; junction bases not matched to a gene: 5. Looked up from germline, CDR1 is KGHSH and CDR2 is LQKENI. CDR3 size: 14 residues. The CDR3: CASSPDRERETQYF. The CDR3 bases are TGTGCCAGCTCACCTGACAGGGAACGAGAGACCCAGTACTTC.

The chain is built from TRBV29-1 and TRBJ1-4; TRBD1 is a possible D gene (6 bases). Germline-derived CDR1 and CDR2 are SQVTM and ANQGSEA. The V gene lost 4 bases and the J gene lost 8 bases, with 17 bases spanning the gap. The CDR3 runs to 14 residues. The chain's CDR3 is CSVVAGTLPEKLFF. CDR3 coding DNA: TGCAGCGTTGTCGCAGGGACACTTCCCGAAAAACTGTTTTTT.

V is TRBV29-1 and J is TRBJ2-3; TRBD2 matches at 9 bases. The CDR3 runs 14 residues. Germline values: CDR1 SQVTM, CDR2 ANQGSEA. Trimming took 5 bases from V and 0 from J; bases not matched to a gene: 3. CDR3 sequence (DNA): TGCAGCGTTATGACTAGCGGAAGCACAGATACGCAGTATTTT. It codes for CSVMTSGSTDTQYF.

The CDR3 coding sequence is TGTGCCAGTATTGCCAGCGGGGAAGAGGGGAATGAGCAGTTCTTC. Translation gives CASIASGEEGNEQFF. V and J are TRBV19 and TRBJ2-1, with 7 bases that match TRBD2. The CDR3 contains 15 residues. The germline V gene encodes CDR1 LNHDA and CDR2 SQIVND (reference sequence). Losses at the gene ends were 7 bases for V and 7 bases for J; bases not matched to a gene: 13.

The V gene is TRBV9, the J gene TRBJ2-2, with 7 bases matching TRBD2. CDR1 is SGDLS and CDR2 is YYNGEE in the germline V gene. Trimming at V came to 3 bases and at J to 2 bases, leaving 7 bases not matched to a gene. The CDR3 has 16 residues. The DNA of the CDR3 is TGTGCCAGCAGCGCGCACCCTAGCGGAAACACCGGGGAGCTGTTTTTT. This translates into CASSAHPSGNTGELFF.

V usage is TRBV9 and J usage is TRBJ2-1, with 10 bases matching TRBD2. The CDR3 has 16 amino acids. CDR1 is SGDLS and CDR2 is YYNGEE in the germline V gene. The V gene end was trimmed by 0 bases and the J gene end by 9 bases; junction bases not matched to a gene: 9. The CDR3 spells CASSVEPSGSLSEQFF. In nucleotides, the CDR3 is TGTGCCAGCAGCGTAGAGCCTAGCGGGAGTCTCAGTGAGCAGTTCTTC.

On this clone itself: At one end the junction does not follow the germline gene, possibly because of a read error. In DNA form, the CDR3 reads TGTTCCAGCAGCTTAGGTAGCCACGGGACAGAGACCTACGAGCAGTACTTC. Translating gives CSSSLGSHGTETYEQYF. The chain is built from TRBV7-9 and TRBJ2-7, with 7 bases lining up with TRBD1. This CDR3 is built from 17 residues. Germline lookup yields CDR1 SEHNR and CDR2 FQNEAQ (reference sequence).

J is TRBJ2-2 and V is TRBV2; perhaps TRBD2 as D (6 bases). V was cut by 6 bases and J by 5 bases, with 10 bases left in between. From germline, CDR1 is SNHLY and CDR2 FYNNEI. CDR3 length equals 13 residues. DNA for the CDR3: TGTGCCAGCAGCCTCAGCGGGACCGGGGAGCTGTTTTTT. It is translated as CASSLSGTGELFF. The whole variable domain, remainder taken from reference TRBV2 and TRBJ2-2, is EPEVTQTPSHQVTQMGQEVILRCVPISNHLYFYWYRQILGQKVEFLVSFYNNEISEKSEIFDDQFSVERPDGSNFTLKIRSTKLEDSAMYFCASSLSGTGELFFGEGSRLTVL.

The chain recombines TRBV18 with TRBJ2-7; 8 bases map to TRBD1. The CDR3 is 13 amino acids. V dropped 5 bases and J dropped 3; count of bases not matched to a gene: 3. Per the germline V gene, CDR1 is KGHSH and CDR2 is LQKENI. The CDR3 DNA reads TGTGCCAGCTCAGGACAGGGAAGCTACGAGCAGTACTTC. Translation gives CASSGQGSYEQYF.

The CDR3 nucleotides are TGTGCCACGAGGGGAGGGTTAAGCACAGATACGCAGTATTTT. Translated, it gives CATRGGLSTDTQYF. The chain links TRBV10-3 to TRBJ2-3; 7 nucleotides match TRBD2. CDR1 ENHRY and CDR2 SYGVKD come from the germline V gene. J lost 0 bases, V lost 10 bases, and 7 bases had no gene match. The CDR3 has 14 amino acids.

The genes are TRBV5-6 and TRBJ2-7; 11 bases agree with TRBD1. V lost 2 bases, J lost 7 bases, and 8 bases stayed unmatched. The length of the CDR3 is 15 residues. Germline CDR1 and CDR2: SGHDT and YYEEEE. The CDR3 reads CASSFGGQGVGEQYF. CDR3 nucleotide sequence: TGTGCCAGCAGCTTTGGGGGACAGGGGGTGGGAGAGCAGTACTTC.

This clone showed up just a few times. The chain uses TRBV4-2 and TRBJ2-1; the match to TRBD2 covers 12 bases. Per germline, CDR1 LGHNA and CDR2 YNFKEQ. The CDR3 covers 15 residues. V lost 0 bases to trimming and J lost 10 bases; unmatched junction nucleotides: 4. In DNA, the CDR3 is TGTGCCAGCAGCCAAGAACTAGCGGGAGGCCGAGAGCAGTTCTTC. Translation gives CASSQELAGGREQFF.

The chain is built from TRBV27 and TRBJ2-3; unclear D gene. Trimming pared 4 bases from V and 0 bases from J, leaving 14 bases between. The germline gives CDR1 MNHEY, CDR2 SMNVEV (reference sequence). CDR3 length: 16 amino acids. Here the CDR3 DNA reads TGTGCCAGCAGTTCCCCTCACAGTGGGAGCACAGATACGCAGTATTTT. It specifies CASSSPHSGSTDTQYF.

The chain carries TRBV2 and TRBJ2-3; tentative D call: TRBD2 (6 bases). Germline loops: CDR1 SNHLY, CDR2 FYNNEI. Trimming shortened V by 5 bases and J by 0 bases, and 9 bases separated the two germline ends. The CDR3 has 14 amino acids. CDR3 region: CASSMLASTDTQYF. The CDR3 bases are TGTGCCAGCAGTATGCTAGCGAGCACAGATACGCAGTATTTT. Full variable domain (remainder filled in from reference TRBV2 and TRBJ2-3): EPEVTQTPSHQVTQMGQEVILRCVPISNHLYFYWYRQILGQKVEFLVSFYNNEISEKSEIFDDQFSVERPDGSNFTLKIRSTKLEDSAMYFCASSMLASTDTQYFGPGTRLTVL.

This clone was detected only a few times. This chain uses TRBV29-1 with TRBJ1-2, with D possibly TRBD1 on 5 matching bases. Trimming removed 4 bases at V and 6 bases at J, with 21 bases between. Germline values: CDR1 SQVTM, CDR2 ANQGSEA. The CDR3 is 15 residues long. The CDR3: CSVGGGLGPRNGYTF. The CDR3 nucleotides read TGCAGCGTTGGGGGGGGTCTAGGCCCTAGGAATGGCTACACCTTC. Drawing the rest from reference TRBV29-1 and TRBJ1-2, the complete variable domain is SAVISQKPSRDICQRGTSLTIQCQVDSQVTMMFWYRQQPGQSLTLIATANQGSEATYESGFVIDKFPISRPNLTFSTLTVSNMSPEDSSIYLCSVGGGLGPRNGYTFGSGTRLTVV.

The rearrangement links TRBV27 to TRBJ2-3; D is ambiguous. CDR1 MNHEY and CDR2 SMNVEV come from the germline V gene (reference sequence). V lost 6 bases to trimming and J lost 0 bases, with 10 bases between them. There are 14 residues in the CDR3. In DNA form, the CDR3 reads TGTGCCAGCAGGAGACTTTCTAGCACAGATACGCAGTATTTT. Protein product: CASRRLSSTDTQYF.

CDR3 in DNA: TGCAGCGTCGGCTCCGGACAGGGCGTCTATGGCTACACCTTC. Translating gives CSVGSGQGVYGYTF. This chain joins TRBV29-1 and TRBJ1-2, with TRBD1 identical over 8 bases. The CDR3 length is 14 residues. Trimming at V came to 6 bases and at J to 4 bases, leaving 10 bases not matched to a gene. The germline gives CDR1 SQVTM, CDR2 ANQGSEA.

Written as DNA, the CDR3 is TGTGCCAGCAGCTTAAGGCGGGGCCGCACAGATACGCAGTATTTT. Amino acid sequence: CASSLRRGRTDTQYF. The genes are TRBV11-2 and TRBJ2-3, with D maybe TRBD2 (6 bases). V was trimmed by 2 bases and J by 1 base, leaving 10 bases between them. This CDR3 spans 15 amino acids. In germline, CDR1 is SGHAT, CDR2 FQNNGV.

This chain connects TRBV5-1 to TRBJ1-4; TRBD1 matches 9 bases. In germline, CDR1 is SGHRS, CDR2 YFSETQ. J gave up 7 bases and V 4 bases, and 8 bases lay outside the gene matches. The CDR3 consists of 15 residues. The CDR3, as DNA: TGCGCCAGCAGCCCGGACTCGACAGGGGGTGAAAAACTGTTTTTT. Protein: CASSPDSTGGEKLFF.

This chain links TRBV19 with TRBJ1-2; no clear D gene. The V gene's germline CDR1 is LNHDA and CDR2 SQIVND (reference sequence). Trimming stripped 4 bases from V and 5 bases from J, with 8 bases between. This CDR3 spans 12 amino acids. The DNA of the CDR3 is TGTGCCAGTAGTAAAGGACTTTATGGCTACACCTTC. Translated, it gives CASSKGLYGYTF.

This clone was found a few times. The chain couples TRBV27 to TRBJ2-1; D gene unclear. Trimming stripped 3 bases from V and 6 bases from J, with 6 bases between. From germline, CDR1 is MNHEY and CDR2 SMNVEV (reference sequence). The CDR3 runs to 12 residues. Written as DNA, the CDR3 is TGTGCCAGCAGTTTCCCCGGCAATGAGCAGTTCTTC. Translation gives CASSFPGNEQFF.

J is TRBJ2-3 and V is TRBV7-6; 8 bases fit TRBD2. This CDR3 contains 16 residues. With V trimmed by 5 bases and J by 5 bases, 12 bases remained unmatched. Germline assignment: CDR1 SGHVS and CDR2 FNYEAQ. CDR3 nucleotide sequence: TGTGCCAGCAGCCTCAATACAGCGGGAGAGAAAGATACGCAGTATTTT. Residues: CASSLNTAGEKDTQYF.

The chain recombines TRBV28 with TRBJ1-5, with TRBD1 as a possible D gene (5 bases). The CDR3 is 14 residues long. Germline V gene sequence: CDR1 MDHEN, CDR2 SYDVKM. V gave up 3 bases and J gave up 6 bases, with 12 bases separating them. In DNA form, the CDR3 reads TGTGCCAGCAGTTTGAGGGGAGGGAGTCAGCCCCAGCATTTT. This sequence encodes CASSLRGGSQPQHF.

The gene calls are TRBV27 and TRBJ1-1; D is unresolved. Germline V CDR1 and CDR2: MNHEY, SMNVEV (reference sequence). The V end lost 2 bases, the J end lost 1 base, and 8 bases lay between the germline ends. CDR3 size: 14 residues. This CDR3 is CASSLHRENTEAFF. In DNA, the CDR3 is TGTGCCAGCAGTTTACACCGGGAGAACACTGAAGCTTTCTTT.

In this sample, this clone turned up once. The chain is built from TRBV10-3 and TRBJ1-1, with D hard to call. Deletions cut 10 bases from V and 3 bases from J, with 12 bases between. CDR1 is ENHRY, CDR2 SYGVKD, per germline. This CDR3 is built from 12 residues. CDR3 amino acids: CATSLSDTEAFF. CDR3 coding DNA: TGTGCCACCTCACTTTCGGACACTGAAGCTTTCTTT.

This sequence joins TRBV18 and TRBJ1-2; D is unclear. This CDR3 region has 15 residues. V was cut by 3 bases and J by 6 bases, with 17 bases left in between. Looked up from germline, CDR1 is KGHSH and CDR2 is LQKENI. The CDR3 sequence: CASSPITKPSDGYTF. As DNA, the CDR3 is TGTGCCAGCTCACCCATTACCAAGCCCTCTGATGGCTACACCTTC. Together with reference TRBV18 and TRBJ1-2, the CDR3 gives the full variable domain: NAGVMQNPRHLVRRRGQEARLRCSPMKGHSHVYWYRQLPEEGLKFMVYLQKENIIDESGMPKERFSAEFPKEGPSILRIQQVVRGDSAAYFCASSPITKPSDGYTFGSGTRLTVV.

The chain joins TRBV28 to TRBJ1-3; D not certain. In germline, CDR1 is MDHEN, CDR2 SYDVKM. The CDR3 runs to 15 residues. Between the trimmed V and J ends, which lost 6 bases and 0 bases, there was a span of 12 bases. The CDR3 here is CASSPTLFSGNTIYF. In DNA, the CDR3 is TGTGCCAGCAGCCCGACTCTATTCTCTGGAAACACCATATATTTT. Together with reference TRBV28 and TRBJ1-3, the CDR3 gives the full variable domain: DVKVTQSSRYLVKRTGEKVFLECVQDMDHENMFWYRQDPGLGLRLIYFSYDVKMKEKGDIPEGYSVSREKKERFSLILESASTNQTSMYLCASSPTLFSGNTIYFGEGSWLTVV.

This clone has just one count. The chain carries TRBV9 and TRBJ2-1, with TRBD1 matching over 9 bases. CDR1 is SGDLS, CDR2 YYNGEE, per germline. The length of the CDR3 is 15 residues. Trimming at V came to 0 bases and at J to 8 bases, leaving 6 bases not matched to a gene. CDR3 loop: CASSVGGQGLDEQFF. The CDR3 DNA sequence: TGTGCCAGCAGCGTAGGAGGACAGGGGTTGGATGAGCAGTTCTTC. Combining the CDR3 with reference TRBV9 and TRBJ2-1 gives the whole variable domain DSGVTQTPKHLITATGQRVTLRCSPRSGDLSVYWYQQSLDQGLQFLIQYYNGEERAKGNILERFSAQQFPDLHSELNLSSLELGDSALYFCASSVGGQGLDEQFFGPGTRLTVL.

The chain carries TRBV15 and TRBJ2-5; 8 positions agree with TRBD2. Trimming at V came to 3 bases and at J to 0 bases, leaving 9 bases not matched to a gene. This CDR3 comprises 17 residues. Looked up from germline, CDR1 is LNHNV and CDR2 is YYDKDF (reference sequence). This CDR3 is CATSRGGAGGHQETQYF. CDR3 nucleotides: TGTGCCACCAGCAGGGGCGGGGCGGGAGGTCACCAAGAGACCCAGTACTTC.

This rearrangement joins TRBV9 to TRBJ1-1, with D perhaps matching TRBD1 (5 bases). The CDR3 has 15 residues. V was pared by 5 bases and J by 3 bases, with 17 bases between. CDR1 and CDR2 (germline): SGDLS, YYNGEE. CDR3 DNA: TGTGCCAGCAGGCCCGGACAATTTAAGGACACTGAAGCTTTCTTT. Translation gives CASRPGQFKDTEAFF.

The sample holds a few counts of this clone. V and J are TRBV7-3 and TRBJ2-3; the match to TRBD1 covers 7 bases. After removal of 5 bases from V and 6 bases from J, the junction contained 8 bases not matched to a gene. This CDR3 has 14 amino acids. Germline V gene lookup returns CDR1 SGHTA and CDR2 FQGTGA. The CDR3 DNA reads TGTGCCAGCAGCCTGGGACAGCCGGGGGATACGCAGTATTTT. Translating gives CASSLGQPGDTQYF. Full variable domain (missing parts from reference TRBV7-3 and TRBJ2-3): GAGVSQTPSNKVTEKGKYVELRCDPISGHTALYWYRQSLGQGPEFLIYFQGTGAADDSGLPNDRFFAVRPEGSVSTLKIQRTERGDSAVYLCASSLGQPGDTQYFGPGTRLTVL.